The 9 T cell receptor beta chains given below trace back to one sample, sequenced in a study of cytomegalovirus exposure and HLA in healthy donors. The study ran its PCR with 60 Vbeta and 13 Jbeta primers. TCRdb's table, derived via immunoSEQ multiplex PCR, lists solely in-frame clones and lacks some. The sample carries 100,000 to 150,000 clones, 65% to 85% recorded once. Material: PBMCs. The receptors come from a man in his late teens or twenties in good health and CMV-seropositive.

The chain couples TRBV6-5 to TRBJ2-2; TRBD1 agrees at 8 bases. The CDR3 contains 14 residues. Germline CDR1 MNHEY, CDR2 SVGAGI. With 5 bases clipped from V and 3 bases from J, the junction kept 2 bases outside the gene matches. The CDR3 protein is CASSETGDTGELFF. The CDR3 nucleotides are TGTGCCAGCAGTGAGACAGGGGACACCGGGGAGCTGTTTTTT.

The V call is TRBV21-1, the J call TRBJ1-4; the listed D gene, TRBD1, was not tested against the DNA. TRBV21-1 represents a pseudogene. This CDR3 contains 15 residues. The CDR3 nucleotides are TGTGCCAGCAGCAAAGCAGAAGGGGACAGTGAAAAACTGTTTTTT. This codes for CASSKAEGDSEKLFF.

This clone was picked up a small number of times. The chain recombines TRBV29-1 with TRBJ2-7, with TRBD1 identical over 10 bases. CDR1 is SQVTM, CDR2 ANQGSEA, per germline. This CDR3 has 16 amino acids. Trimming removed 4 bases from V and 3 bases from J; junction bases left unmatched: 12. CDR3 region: CSVGAITGTGVYEQYF. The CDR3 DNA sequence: TGCAGCGTTGGCGCAATAACCGGGACAGGGGTCTACGAGCAGTACTTC.

DNA for the CDR3: TGTGCCAGCAGCCTTGTCGGCGGAACTGAAGCTTTCTTT. This codes for CASSLVGGTEAFF. This chain uses TRBV27 with TRBJ1-1; D gene ambiguous. The CDR3 sequence is 13 residues long. V shed 6 bases and J shed 5 bases, with 13 bases lying between them. Germline CDR1 is MNHEY and CDR2 is SMNVEV (reference sequence).

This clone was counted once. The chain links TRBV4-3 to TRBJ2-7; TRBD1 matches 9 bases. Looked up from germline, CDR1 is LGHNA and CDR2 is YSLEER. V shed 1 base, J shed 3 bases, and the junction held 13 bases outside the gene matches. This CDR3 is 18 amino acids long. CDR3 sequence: CASSQGRPGQGIGYEQYF. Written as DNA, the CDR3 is TGCGCCAGCAGCCAAGGTAGACCGGGACAGGGAATTGGCTACGAGCAGTACTTC.

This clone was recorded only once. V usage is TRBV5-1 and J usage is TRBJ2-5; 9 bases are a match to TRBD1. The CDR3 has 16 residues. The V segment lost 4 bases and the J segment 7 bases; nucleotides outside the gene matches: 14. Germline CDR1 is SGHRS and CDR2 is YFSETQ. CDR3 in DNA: TGCGCCAGCAGCCCGACCCCGGGACAGGGCTTGGCGACCCAGTACTTC. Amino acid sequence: CASSPTPGQGLATQYF.

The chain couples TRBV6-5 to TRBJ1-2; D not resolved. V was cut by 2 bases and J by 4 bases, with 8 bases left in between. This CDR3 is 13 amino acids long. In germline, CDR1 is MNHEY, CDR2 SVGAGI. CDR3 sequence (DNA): TGTGCCAGCAGTTACAAAACTATCTATGGCTACACCTTC. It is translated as CASSYKTIYGYTF.

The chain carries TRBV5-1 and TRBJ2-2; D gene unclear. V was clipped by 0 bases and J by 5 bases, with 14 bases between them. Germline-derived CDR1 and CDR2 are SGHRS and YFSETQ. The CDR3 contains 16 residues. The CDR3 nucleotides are TGCGCCAGCAGCTTGGACATCTTGGGCTCAACCGGGGAGCTGTTTTTT. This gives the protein CASSLDILGSTGELFF.

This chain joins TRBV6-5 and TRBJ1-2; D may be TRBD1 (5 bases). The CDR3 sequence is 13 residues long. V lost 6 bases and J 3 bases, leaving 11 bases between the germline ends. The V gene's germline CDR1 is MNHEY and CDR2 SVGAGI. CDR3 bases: TGTGCCAGCAGGCGGGGGTCCCACTATGGCTACACCTTC. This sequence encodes CASRRGSHYGYTF.